These T cell receptor beta chains were read from a single sample in a study of beta chain features in type 1 diabetes. Sequenced by immunoSEQ multiplex PCR; TCRdb stores in-frame clones only, minus some. The sample has about 160,000 clones; about 8.5% are singletons. Sequenced: central memory CD4+ T cells from blood. The receptors come from a young man in good health. CDR3s include the opening cysteine and the closing phenylalanine or tryptophan. Each record gives: clone size, J gene, V gene, D gene, CDR3 protein, CDR3 DNA. A D gene is named only where the DNA matches it firmly. Clone size, where shown, is once, few, many, or a class for clones that have expanded.

abundance: NA
j_gene: TRBJ2-5
v_gene: TRBV28
d_gene: TRBD1
CDR3aa: CASSLDRGWGGETQYF
CDR3nt: TGTGCCAGCAGTTTGGACAGGGGTTGGGGGGGAGAGACCCAGTACTTC

abundance: NA
j_gene: TRBJ2-2
v_gene: TRBV13
d_gene: TRBD2
CDR3aa: CASSWRERGELFF
CDR3nt: TGTGCCAGCAGCTGGCGGGAGCGCGGGGAGCTGTTTTTT

abundance: NA
j_gene: TRBJ2-5
v_gene: TRBV27
d_gene: TRBD2
CDR3aa: CVSSFQRGGETQYF
CDR3nt: TGTGTCAGCAGTTTTCAGCGGGGGGGAGAGACCCAGTACTTC

abundance: NA
j_gene: TRBJ1-1
v_gene: TRBV7-2
d_gene: NA
CDR3aa: CASSATGNLNTEAFF
CDR3nt: TGTGCCAGCAGCGCAACAGGGAACCTGAACACTGAAGCTTTCTTT

abundance: NA
j_gene: TRBJ1-2
v_gene: TRBV18
d_gene: TRBD1
CDR3aa: CASSPGQGEYGYTF
CDR3nt: TGTGCCAGCTCACCGGGACAGGGGGAATATGGCTACACCTTC

abundance: NA
j_gene: TRBJ2-7
v_gene: TRBV6-5
d_gene: NA
CDR3aa: CASSYRGGKGYEQYF
CDR3nt: TGTGCCAGCAGTTACCGAGGGGGTAAAGGCTACGAGCAGTACTTC

abundance: few
j_gene: TRBJ1-3
v_gene: TRBV29-1
d_gene: NA
CDR3aa: CSVEGGGSGNTIYF
CDR3nt: TGCAGCGTTGAGGGCGGGGGTTCTGGAAACACCATATATTTT

abundance: few
j_gene: TRBJ2-2
v_gene: TRBV29-1
d_gene: TRBD1
CDR3aa: CSVGRDRGNTGELFF
CDR3nt: TGCAGCGTTGGCCGGGACAGGGGTAACACCGGGGAGCTGTTTTTT

abundance: few
j_gene: TRBJ2-7
v_gene: TRBV4-2
d_gene: NA
CDR3aa: CASSQDRQSYEQYF
CDR3nt: TGTGCCAGCAGCCAAGATAGACAGTCCTACGAGCAGTACTTC

abundance: few
j_gene: TRBJ2-7
v_gene: TRBV11-2
d_gene: TRBD2
CDR3aa: CASSNSGGSSYEQYF
CDR3nt: TGTGCCAGCAGCAATAGCGGGGGTAGCTCCTACGAGCAGTACTTC

abundance: NA
j_gene: TRBJ2-1
v_gene: TRBV14
d_gene: TRBD2
CDR3aa: CASSQASGEWAEQFF
CDR3nt: TGTGCCAGCAGCCAAGCTAGCGGGGAGTGGGCTGAGCAGTTCTTC

abundance: medium-sized
j_gene: TRBJ1-2
v_gene: TRBV7-8
d_gene: TRBD1
CDR3aa: CASSLTDRGDSYTF
CDR3nt: TGTGCCAGCAGCTTGACTGACAGGGGCGATAGCTACACCTTC

abundance: NA
j_gene: TRBJ1-2
v_gene: TRBV28
d_gene: NA
CDR3aa: CASSWRYGYTF
CDR3nt: TGTGCCAGCAGTTGGAGGTATGGCTACACCTTC

abundance: few
j_gene: TRBJ1-2
v_gene: TRBV25-1
d_gene: TRBD1
CDR3aa: CASRGQGHYGYTF
CDR3nt: TGTGCCAGCCGGGGACAGGGGCACTATGGCTACACCTTC

abundance: few
j_gene: TRBJ1-4
v_gene: TRBV28
d_gene: TRBD1
CDR3aa: CASSLRATGYHYATNEKLFF
CDR3nt: TGTGCCAGCAGTTTAAGAGCGACAGGGTACCATTATGCAACTAATGAAAAACTGTTTTTT

abundance: many
j_gene: TRBJ2-3
v_gene: TRBV30
d_gene: TRBD2
CDR3aa: CAWSTTSSDTQYF
CDR3nt: TGTGCCTGGAGTACGACTAGCTCAGATACGCAGTATTTT

abundance: many
j_gene: TRBJ2-2
v_gene: TRBV10-3
d_gene: TRBD1
CDR3aa: CAISDGQGADGELFF
CDR3nt: TGTGCCATCAGTGACGGACAGGGGGCGGACGGGGAGCTGTTTTTT